The T cell receptor (beta chain) under discussion was sequenced for a study of Graves' ophthalmopathy and Graves' hyperthyroidism. Study conclusions and caveats: In blood, most expanded thyroid clonotypes above 0.001 frequency were also detected.

The germline gives CDR1 MDHEN, CDR2 SYDVKM. This CDR3 comprises 14 residues. The V and J ends lost 6 bases and 1 base, in that order; junction bases with no gene match: 5. The study amplified TCR beta CDR3 regions using RNA transcripts. HTBI-primed first-round RT-PCR preceded second-round multiplex PCR. TCRdb analysed the multiplex PCR reads with MiXCR anew, one entry per CDR3 protein. Here the sample spans 300,000 to 400,000 distinct CDR3 sequences, approximately 18% being singletons. As regards this clonotype: Its matching antigen is unknown.

The V gene is TRBV28, the J gene TRBJ1-2; 7 bases are a match to TRBD1. This sequence was found in an adult woman with stable Graves' hyperthyroidism. Sequencing was performed on peripheral blood. CDR3 in amino acids: CASRVTGINYGYTF. In DNA, the CDR3 is TGTGCCAGCAGGGTGACAGGGATTAACTATGGCTACACCTTC.